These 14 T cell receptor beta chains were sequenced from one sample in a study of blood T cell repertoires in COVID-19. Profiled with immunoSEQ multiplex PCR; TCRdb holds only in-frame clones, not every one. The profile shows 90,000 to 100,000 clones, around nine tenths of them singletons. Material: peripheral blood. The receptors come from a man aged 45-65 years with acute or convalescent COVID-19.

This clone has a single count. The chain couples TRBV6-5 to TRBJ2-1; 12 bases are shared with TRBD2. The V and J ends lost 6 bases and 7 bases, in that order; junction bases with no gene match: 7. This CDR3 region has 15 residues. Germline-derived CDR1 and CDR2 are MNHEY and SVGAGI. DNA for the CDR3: TGTGCCAGCAGCATGACTAGCGGGAGCAAGAATGAGCAGTTCTTC. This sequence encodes CASSMTSGSKNEQFF.

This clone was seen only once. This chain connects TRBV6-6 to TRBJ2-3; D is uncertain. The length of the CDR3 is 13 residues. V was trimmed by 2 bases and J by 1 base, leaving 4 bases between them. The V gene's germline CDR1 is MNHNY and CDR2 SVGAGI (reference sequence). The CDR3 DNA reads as TGTGCCAGCAGTTACCCTGGCACAGATACGCAGTATTTT. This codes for CASSYPGTDTQYF.

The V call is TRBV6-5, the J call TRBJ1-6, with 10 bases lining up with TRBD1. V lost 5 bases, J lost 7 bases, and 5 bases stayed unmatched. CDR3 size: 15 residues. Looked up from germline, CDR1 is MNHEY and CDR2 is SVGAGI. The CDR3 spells CASSQTGGANSPLHF. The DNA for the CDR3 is TGTGCCAGCAGTCAGACAGGGGGCGCGAATTCACCCCTCCACTTT.

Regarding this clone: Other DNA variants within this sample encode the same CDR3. The DNA for the CDR3 is TGCAGCGTTGCGGTTGGCACTGAAGCTTTCTTT. Amino acids: CSVAVGTEAFF. V gene TRBV29-1 combines with J gene TRBJ1-1; unclear D gene. Trimming took 4 bases from V and 4 from J, leaving 7 bases between them. The CDR3 runs 11 residues. Looked up from germline, CDR1 is SQVTM and CDR2 is ANQGSEA.

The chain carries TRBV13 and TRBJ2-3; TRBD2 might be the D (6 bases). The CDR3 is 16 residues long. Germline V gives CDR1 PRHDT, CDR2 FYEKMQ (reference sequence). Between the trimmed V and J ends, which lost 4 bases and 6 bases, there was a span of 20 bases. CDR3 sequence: CASSSSYPGAGDTQYF. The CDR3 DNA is TGTGCCAGCAGCTCATCGTACCCGGGAGCAGGGGATACGCAGTATTTT.

CDR3 coding DNA: TGTGCCAGCAGTTACACAGGGCTTGCTGGAAACACCATATATTTT. Translating gives CASSYTGLAGNTIYF. The rearrangement joins TRBV6-6 to TRBJ1-3; a possible D gene is TRBD1 (6 bases). CDR1 and CDR2 (germline): MNHNY, SVGAGI (reference sequence). The ends were cut back, 2 bases at V and 2 bases at J, with 10 bases in the middle. This CDR3 contains 15 residues.

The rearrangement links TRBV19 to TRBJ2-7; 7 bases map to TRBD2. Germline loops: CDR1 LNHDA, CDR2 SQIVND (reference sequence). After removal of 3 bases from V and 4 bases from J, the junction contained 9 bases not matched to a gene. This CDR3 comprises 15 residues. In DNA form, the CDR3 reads TGTGCCAGTAGTATTTTTGCGGGAGATAGGTACGAGCAGTACTTC. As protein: CASSIFAGDRYEQYF.

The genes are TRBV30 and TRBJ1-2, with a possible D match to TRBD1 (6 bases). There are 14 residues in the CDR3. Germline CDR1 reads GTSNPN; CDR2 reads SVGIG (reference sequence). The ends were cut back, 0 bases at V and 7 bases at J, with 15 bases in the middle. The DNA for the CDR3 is TGTGCCTGGAGTGTCCAGGGGCCAGCTTCTGGCTACACCTTC. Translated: CAWSVQGPASGYTF.

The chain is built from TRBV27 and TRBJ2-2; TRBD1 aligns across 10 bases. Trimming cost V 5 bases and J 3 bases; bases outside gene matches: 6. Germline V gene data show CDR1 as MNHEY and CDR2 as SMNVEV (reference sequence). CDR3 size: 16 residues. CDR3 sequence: CASSRTGTGDTGELFF. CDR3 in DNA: TGTGCCAGCAGTCGGACCGGGACAGGGGACACCGGGGAGCTGTTTTTT.

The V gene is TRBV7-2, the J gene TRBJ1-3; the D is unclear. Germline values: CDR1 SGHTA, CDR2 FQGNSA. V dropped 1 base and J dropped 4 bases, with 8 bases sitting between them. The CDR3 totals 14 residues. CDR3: CASSLGSRGNTIYF. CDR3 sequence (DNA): TGTGCCAGCAGCTTAGGGTCCAGAGGAAACACCATATATTTT.

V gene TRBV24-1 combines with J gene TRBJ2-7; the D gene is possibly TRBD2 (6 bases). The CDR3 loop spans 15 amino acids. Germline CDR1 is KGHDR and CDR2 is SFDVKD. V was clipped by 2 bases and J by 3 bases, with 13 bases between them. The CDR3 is CATSDSQGGVYEQYF. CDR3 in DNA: TGTGCCACCAGTGATTCTCAGGGCGGGGTCTACGAGCAGTACTTC.

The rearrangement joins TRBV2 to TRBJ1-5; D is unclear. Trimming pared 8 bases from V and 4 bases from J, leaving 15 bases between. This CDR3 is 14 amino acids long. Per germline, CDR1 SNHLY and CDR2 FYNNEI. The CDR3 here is CASLKGEGNQPQHF. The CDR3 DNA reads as TGTGCCAGCCTAAAGGGAGAAGGGAATCAGCCCCAGCATTTT.

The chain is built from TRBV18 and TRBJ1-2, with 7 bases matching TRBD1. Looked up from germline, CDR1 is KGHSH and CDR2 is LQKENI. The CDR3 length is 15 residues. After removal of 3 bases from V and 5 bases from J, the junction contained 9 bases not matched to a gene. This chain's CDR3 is CASSPFGGQQYGYTF. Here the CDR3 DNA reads TGTGCCAGCTCACCCTTTGGGGGACAGCAGTATGGCTACACCTTC.

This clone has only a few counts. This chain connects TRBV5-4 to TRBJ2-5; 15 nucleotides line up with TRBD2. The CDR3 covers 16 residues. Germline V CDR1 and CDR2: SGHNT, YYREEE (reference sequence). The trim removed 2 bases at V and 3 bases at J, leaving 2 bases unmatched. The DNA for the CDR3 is TGTGCCAGCAGCTTCGGACTAGCGGGAGGGGAAGAGACCCAGTACTTC. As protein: CASSFGLAGGEETQYF.